What follows are 25 T cell receptor beta chains derived from one specimen sequenced in a study of T cells in localized non-small cell lung cancer. Here immunoSEQ multiplex PCR was the method, and the copy in TCRdb shows in-frame clones only, minus some. The table has about 78,000 clones, approximately 84% seen once; the top ten hold over 2.5%. This material consisted of peripheral blood, taken before any cancer treatment. The receptors were sampled from a man between 35 and 75 years old with stage I lung adenocarcinoma.

The chain carries TRBV5-6 and TRBJ2-3; 8 bases map to TRBD1. This CDR3 contains 16 residues. The V segment lost 0 bases and the J segment 5 bases; nucleotides outside the gene matches: 8. Germline V gene sequence: CDR1 SGHDT, CDR2 YYEEEE. The CDR3 DNA follows: TGTGCCAGCAGCTTGGGGTTCAGGGGGCAAGGAGATACGCAGTATTTT. It is translated as CASSLGFRGQGDTQYF.

This sequence joins TRBV19 and TRBJ1-6; D is unresolved. Per the germline V gene, CDR1 is LNHDA and CDR2 is SQIVND (reference sequence). This CDR3 has 14 amino acids. Deletions cut 2 bases from V and 7 bases from J, with 9 bases between. The CDR3 loop reads CASSISGGNSPLHF. DNA for the CDR3: TGTGCCAGTAGTATATCGGGCGGGAATTCACCCCTCCACTTT.

This chain uses TRBV7-8 with TRBJ1-3, with TRBD1 as a possible D gene (5 bases). The V and J ends lost 5 bases and 3 bases respectively, with 17 bases between them. Germline loops: CDR1 SGHVS, CDR2 FQNEAQ. This CDR3 is 16 amino acids long. DNA of the CDR3: TGTGCCAGCAGCCAGGGCCAAGGCGTATTTGGAAACACCATATATTTT. Its translation: CASSQGQGVFGNTIYF.

This rearrangement joins TRBV5-4 to TRBJ2-5; 8 bases map to TRBD1. The J segment lost 7 bases and the V segment lost 4 bases, leaving 9 bases of the junction unmatched. CDR3 length: 14 amino acids. CDR1 SGHNT and CDR2 YYREEE come from the germline V gene (reference sequence). CDR3 bases: TGTGCCAGCAGCCCGGACAGGGCCCTCGGGACCCAGTACTTC. It translates to CASSPDRALGTQYF.

The chain recombines TRBV29-1 with TRBJ2-1, with 8 bases lining up with TRBD2. The junction had 13 bases not matched to a gene; V was cut back by 6 bases and J by 3 bases. The germline V gene encodes CDR1 SQVTM and CDR2 ANQGSEA. This CDR3 region has 16 residues. The CDR3 is CSVDGLAETLYNEQFF. CDR3 sequence (DNA): TGCAGCGTGGATGGACTAGCCGAAACCCTCTACAATGAGCAGTTCTTC.

The chain combines TRBV5-1 with TRBJ2-5; 10 positions match TRBD2. The J call may be faulty, since TRBJ2-7 better matches the DNA end. The CDR3 spans 17 residues. Looked up from germline, CDR1 is SGHRS and CDR2 is YFSETQ. The CDR3 is CASSLTPPGAGGYEQYF. CDR3 DNA sequence: TGCGCCAGCAGCTTGACCCCTCCAGGAGCGGGGGGGTACGAGCAGTACTTC.

The genes are TRBV7-2 and TRBJ2-3; the D gene is possibly TRBD2 (7 bases). This CDR3 is 15 amino acids long. V lost 1 base to trimming and J lost 4 bases, with 12 bases between them. Germline V lookup: CDR1 SGHTA, CDR2 FQGNSA. This chain's CDR3 is CASSLVGGRPDTQYF. CDR3 nucleotide sequence: TGTGCCAGCAGCTTAGTCGGGGGGCGCCCAGATACGCAGTATTTT.

The chain is built from TRBV10-3 and TRBJ2-7; tentatively, D is TRBD1 or TRBD2 (7 bases each). The CDR3 runs 16 residues. Trimming shortened V by 10 bases and J by 1 base, and 23 bases separated the two germline ends. Germline loops: CDR1 ENHRY, CDR2 SYGVKD. The CDR3 DNA follows: TGTGCCAGCTCAGGCAGGGAGGGGGCTAGGTCCTACGAGCAGTACTTC. Translation gives CASSGREGARSYEQYF.

The genes are TRBV18 and TRBJ1-5; no definite D call. Germline assignment: CDR1 KGHSH and CDR2 LQKENI. Trimming stripped 3 bases from V and 0 bases from J, with 3 bases between. The CDR3 sequence is 13 residues long. The CDR3 sequence: CASSPSSNQPQHF. DNA of the CDR3: TGTGCCAGCTCACCTTCTAGCAATCAGCCCCAGCATTTT.

The chain recombines TRBV7-2 with TRBJ2-1; TRBD1 matches at 12 bases. The CDR3 covers 15 residues. The germline V gene encodes CDR1 SGHTA and CDR2 FQGNSA. With V trimmed by 4 bases and J by 9 bases, 7 bases remained unmatched. CDR3 sequence reads: CASSSRDRGLREQFF. The CDR3 nucleotides are TGTGCCAGCAGCTCCCGGGACAGGGGGCTTCGTGAGCAGTTCTTC. Full variable domain (outside the CDR3, taken from reference TRBV7-2 and TRBJ2-1): GAGVSQSPSNKVTEKGKDVELRCDPISGHTALYWYRQSLGQGLEFLIYFQGNSAPDKSGLPSDRFSAERTGGSVSTLTIQRTQQEDSAVYLCASSSRDRGLREQFFGPGTRLTVL.

The rearrangement links TRBV19 to TRBJ2-2, with D maybe TRBD2 (6 bases). The CDR3 consists of 19 residues. Germline CDR1 is LNHDA and CDR2 is SQIVND (reference sequence). Trimming stripped 1 base from V and 3 bases from J, with 21 bases between. The DNA for the CDR3 is TGTGCCAGTAGTATAGGGCTTCTGACGGGAGTCTCTGACACCGGGGAGCTGTTTTTT. This encodes CASSIGLLTGVSDTGELFF.

In this sample, this clone turned up once. The genes are TRBV18 and TRBJ1-3; D is unresolved. Trimming shortened V by 0 bases and J by 8 bases, and 11 bases separated the two germline ends. There are 14 residues in the CDR3. Per germline, CDR1 KGHSH and CDR2 LQKENI. CDR3 nucleotides: TGTGCCAGCTCACCACCCTCGCCGCGGGACACCATATATTTT. Residues: CASSPPSPRDTIYF. Combining the CDR3 with reference TRBV18 and TRBJ1-3 gives the whole variable domain NAGVMQNPRHLVRRRGQEARLRCSPMKGHSHVYWYRQLPEEGLKFMVYLQKENIIDESGMPKERFSAEFPKEGPSILRIQQVVRGDSAAYFCASSPPSPRDTIYFGEGSWLTVV.

This chain links TRBV7-2 with TRBJ1-3; D might be TRBD1 (5 bases). CDR1 is SGHTA and CDR2 is FQGNSA in the germline V gene. This CDR3 comprises 14 residues. V shed 3 bases and J shed 1 base, with 7 bases lying between them. The CDR3 bases are TGTGCCAGCAGCTTCGGGGGATCTGGAAACACCATATATTTT. Amino acid sequence: CASSFGGSGNTIYF.

The chain employs TRBV30 and TRBJ2-1; 9 nucleotides agree with TRBD2. CDR1 is GTSNPN and CDR2 is SVGIG in the germline V gene (reference sequence). V lost 4 bases to trimming and J lost 1 base; unmatched junction nucleotides: 2. The CDR3 consists of 14 residues. For the CDR3, the DNA is TGTGCCTGGATGCGGGGGGGGTCCTACAATGAGCAGTTCTTC. It codes for CAWMRGGSYNEQFF.

CDR3 DNA sequence: TGTGCCATCAGTGAGCCCTCGGGGGAGACCCAGTACTTC. This gives the protein CAISEPSGETQYF. V usage is TRBV10-3 and J usage is TRBJ2-5, with a weak D call TRBD2 (5 bases). CDR3 size: 13 residues. Germline V gene sequence: CDR1 ENHRY, CDR2 SYGVKD. V was pared by 2 bases and J by 5 bases, with 9 bases between.

The V gene is TRBV25-1, the J gene TRBJ2-7; D possibly corresponds to TRBD1 (5 bases). The germline gives CDR1 MGHDK, CDR2 SYGVNS. The CDR3 contains 15 residues. Trimming removed 3 bases from V and 1 base from J, with 13 bases in between. CDR3 DNA: TGTGCCAGCAGTGAGGACACTTACCCTTCCTACGAGCAGTACTTC. Protein: CASSEDTYPSYEQYF.

The chain links TRBV18 to TRBJ1-1, with 10 positions matching TRBD1. The CDR3 extends over 14 amino acids. Germline V CDR1 and CDR2: KGHSH, LQKENI. V lost 3 bases, J lost 9 bases, and 7 bases stayed unmatched. CDR3 protein: CASSPPTGGGKAFF. The DNA of the CDR3 is TGTGCCAGCTCACCTCCGACAGGGGGCGGAAAAGCTTTCTTT.

The chain links TRBV2 to TRBJ2-7; no firm D call. V dropped 7 bases and J dropped 2 bases, with 15 bases sitting between them. Germline-derived CDR1 and CDR2 are SNHLY and FYNNEI. There are 14 residues in the CDR3. The CDR3 here is CASTQETQTYEQYF. The DNA of the CDR3 is TGTGCCAGCACCCAGGAAACCCAAACCTACGAGCAGTACTTC. The whole variable domain, remainder taken from reference TRBV2 and TRBJ2-7, is EPEVTQTPSHQVTQMGQEVILRCVPISNHLYFYWYRQILGQKVEFLVSFYNNEISEKSEIFDDQFSVERPDGSNFTLKIRSTKLEDSAMYFCASTQETQTYEQYFGPGTRLTVT.

The V gene is TRBV7-8, the J gene TRBJ1-3; TRBD1 aligns across 11 bases. CDR3 length: 15 residues. Germline V gives CDR1 SGHVS, CDR2 FQNEAQ. Trimming cost V 5 bases and J 3 bases; bases outside gene matches: 3. The CDR3 nucleotides are TGTGCCAGCAGCCCGGACAGGGGGCTTGGAAACACCATATATTTT. It yields the protein CASSPDRGLGNTIYF.

This chain joins TRBV7-6 and TRBJ2-5; no definite D call. The CDR3 is 15 amino acids. The germline gives CDR1 SGHVS, CDR2 FNYEAQ. The V and J ends lost 5 bases and 4 bases respectively, with 17 bases between them. The CDR3 loop reads CASSPSSAGRETQYF. CDR3 sequence (DNA): TGTGCCAGCAGCCCCAGCTCGGCAGGTCGAGAGACCCAGTACTTC.

The chain recombines TRBV27 with TRBJ2-3; 7 positions match TRBD2. Per the germline V gene, CDR1 is MNHEY and CDR2 is SMNVEV (reference sequence). This CDR3 spans 15 amino acids. The V segment lost 4 bases and the J segment 0 bases; nucleotides outside the gene matches: 4. The CDR3 DNA is TGTGCCAGCAGTTGGGGGGGGGTAAGCACAGATACGCAGTATTTT. Amino acids: CASSWGGVSTDTQYF.

This rearrangement joins TRBV2 to TRBJ2-1; 8 nucleotides line up with TRBD2. Looked up from germline, CDR1 is SNHLY and CDR2 is FYNNEI. V shed 5 bases and J 9 bases; nucleotides not matched to a gene: 12. The CDR3 sequence is 15 residues long. The CDR3 nucleotides read TGTGCCAGCAGTACAGCGGGAGCAACGGGGGGTGAGCAGTTCTTC. Its translation: CASSTAGATGGEQFF.

This chain uses TRBV19 with TRBJ2-1; D ambiguous. Germline loops: CDR1 LNHDA, CDR2 SQIVND (reference sequence). Trimming stripped 3 bases from V and 9 bases from J, with 12 bases between. CDR3 length: 13 residues. The CDR3 nucleotides read TGTGCCAGTAGTATGGCAGTCAACGGTGAGCAGTTCTTC. It codes for CASSMAVNGEQFF.

The chain joins TRBV7-9 to TRBJ2-7, with D possibly TRBD2 on 6 matching bases. Germline V gene lookup returns CDR1 SEHNR and CDR2 FQNEAQ (reference sequence). There are 18 residues in the CDR3. The V end lost 1 base, the J end lost 2 bases, and 21 bases lay between the germline ends. DNA of the CDR3: TGTGCCAGCAGCTTAGTGGGGGGTTACGGTAAATTGGCCTACGAGCAGTACTTC. Its translation: CASSLVGGYGKLAYEQYF.

In its sample, this clone was seen once. The rearrangement joins TRBV5-4 to TRBJ2-1; D unresolved. This CDR3 is 14 amino acids long. V lost 4 bases to trimming and J lost 7 bases, with 15 bases between them. From germline, CDR1 is SGHNT and CDR2 YYREEE (reference sequence). CDR3 in amino acids: CASSHLLGRNEQFF. In DNA form, the CDR3 reads TGTGCCAGCAGCCATCTTTTGGGCCGGAATGAGCAGTTCTTC.